The clone carrying this TCR beta chain was counted ten times or more. No antigen is known for it. The authors prepared the TCRbeta library with unique molecular identifiers. TCRdb passed the PCR reads through MiXCR, listing each CDR3 protein once. The data contain about 260,000 distinct CDR3 sequences, 11% of them singletons. The CDR3 covers 15 residues. The J segment lost 5 bases and the V segment lost 7 bases, leaving 11 bases of the junction unmatched. In germline, CDR1 is SGHRS, CDR2 YFSETQ. This sample was included in a study of T-cell reconstitution after alpha-beta-depleted transplantation in children. Study-level points and caveats: The study traced high day-60 TCRbeta diversity in some patients to surviving recipient T cells and thymic progenitors.

This chain connects TRBV5-1 to TRBJ2-2, with 7 positions matching TRBD2. The sequenced sample was peripheral blood, obtained 180 days after TCRalphabeta/CD19-depleted stem cell transplant. This sequence originates from a male patient aged 2 to 10 who had a stem cell transplant for chronic granulomatous disease, so the T cells may come from the graft donor. CDR3 DNA sequence: TGCGCCAGCCAGCGAGGGGAGGGAAAAACCGGGGAGCTGTTTTTT. This gives the protein CASQRGEGKTGELFF. The whole variable domain, remainder taken from reference TRBV5-1 and TRBJ2-2, is KAGVTQTPRYLIKTRGQQVTLSCSPISGHRSVSWYQQTPGQGLQFLFEYFSETQRNKGNFPGRFSGRQFSNSRSEMNVSTLELGDSALYLCASQRGEGKTGELFFGEGSRLTVL.